This T cell receptor beta chain was sequenced for a study of CD8 T cells in ankylosing spondylitis. Whole-study results and caveats: Disease-associated clones were reportedly significantly overrepresented in matched ankylosing spondylitis synovial fluid. Earlier literature documents some of the motif variants in reactive arthritis synovial fluid and blood. Ankylosing spondylitis blood appeared to be characterized by a TCR beta motif of roughly eight highly homologous variants. Relatively scarce in peripheral blood, disease-linked clones were CD8+.

This clonotype appeared a few times. The antigen remains undetermined. The V gene lost 5 bases and the J gene lost 8 bases, with 15 bases spanning the gap. This CDR3 is built from 13 residues. Library preparation for TCR beta used quantitative 5'-RACE with molecular barcodes. TCRdb itself ran the 5' RACE reads through MiXCR, one entry per CDR3 protein. The data hold around 130,000 distinct CDR3 sequences, with 17% observed a single time. The sequence was collected from a male donor with ankylosing spondylitis. The J gene is TRBJ1-2, the V gene TRBV12-3 or TRBV12-4; a weak D match, TRBD1 (6 bases). Sequencing used blood, either unsorted or a sorted T cell fraction (not recorded which). As DNA, the CDR3 is TGTGCCAGCAGTCCCCCCGGGGGCCGGGGCTACACCTTC. It encodes CASSPPGGRGYTF.